This passage covers 4 T cell receptor beta chains from one sample sequenced in a study of STAT5B mutations in CD4+ large granular lymphocyte leukemia. The data were produced by immunoSEQ multiplex PCR, yet TCRdb's version contains in-frame clones alone and is incomplete. The sample lists 30,000 to 40,000 clones; approximately 85% were seen once. Sequencing was carried out using CD4+ T cells from blood buffy coats. These receptors came from a human donor in good health.

The rearrangement joins TRBV5-1 to TRBJ2-5; possible D gene TRBD2, 7 bases. This CDR3 is 16 amino acids long. Trimming left V 2 bases short and J 2 bases short, with 16 bases between. Germline V gene data show CDR1 as SGHRS and CDR2 as YFSETQ. The CDR3 DNA reads TGCGCCAGCAGCTTCCCAAGACGGGGGGCTCAAGAGACCCAGTACTTC. This sequence encodes CASSFPRRGAQETQYF.

This chain links TRBV18 with TRBJ1-2; D not resolved. The CDR3 has 12 amino acids. With 5 bases removed from V and 7 bases from J, the gap between germline ends came to 11 bases. In germline, CDR1 is KGHSH, CDR2 LQKENI. The CDR3 DNA reads TGTGCCAGCTCAAAGGATGACTCTGGCTACACCTTC. This translates into CASSKDDSGYTF.

This clone was seen a handful of times. The rearrangement joins TRBV7-6 to TRBJ1-1, with 9 bases identical to TRBD1. V was clipped by 5 bases and J by 7 bases; unmatched bases: 8. This CDR3 spans 14 amino acids. The germline CDR1 and CDR2 sequences are SGHVS and FNYEAQ. CDR3 DNA sequence: TGTGCCAGCAGCCCCGGGACAGGGACAGGTGAAGCTTTCTTT. This codes for CASSPGTGTGEAFF.

The gene calls are TRBV6-5 and TRBJ2-1; D possibly corresponds to TRBD2 (5 bases). Germline loops: CDR1 MNHEY, CDR2 SVGAGI. This CDR3 has 16 residues. Trimming stripped 0 bases from V and 8 bases from J, with 17 bases between. CDR3 sequence: CASSYSADPMGDEQFF. DNA for the CDR3: TGTGCCAGCAGTTACTCGGCGGACCCAATGGGAGATGAGCAGTTCTTC.